The 21 T cell receptor beta chains below all came from one sample that was sequenced in a study of molecular identifiers for immune sequencing clone quantification. TCRdb reanalysed the PCR reads using MiXCR and keeps one entry per CDR3 protein. The table has 600,000 to 650,000 distinct CDR3 sequences, just under 20% seen once. Sequencing input: naive CD8+ T cells from blood, with Jurkat cell RNA spiked in. Subset indicated: FACS-sorted CD8+CD4-CCR7+CD45RA+ naive T cells. These receptors were collected from a human donor in good health. Some libraries in this study had Jurkat cell RNA spiked in.

In the case of this clonotype: One base away lies a much larger clone, so this may be a sequencing read error. V usage is TRBV4-3 and J usage is TRBJ2-1, with D uncertain. Germline CDR1 LGHNA, CDR2 YSLEER. CDR3 size: 11 residues. CDR3 sequence: CASGQGVRRFF. The DNA of the CDR3 is TGCGCCAGCGGCCAAGGAGTAAGACGGTTCTTC.

The sample holds many counts of this clonotype. A read error may produce the germline difference seen at one junction end. The chain uses TRBV12-3 or TRBV12-4 and TRBJ1-1; 7 bases line up with TRBD1. The CDR3 has 13 residues. The DNA for the CDR3 is TGTGCCAGCAGCCTAGGGGGCATCACTGAGGCTTTCTTT. This codes for CASSLGGITEAFF.

This clonotype occurred many times. This chain connects TRBV27 to TRBJ2-3; D may correspond to TRBD1 or TRBD2 (5 bases each). The CDR3 extends over 16 amino acids. V was cut by 10 bases and J by 2 bases, with 22 bases left in between. Germline values: CDR1 MNHEY, CDR2 SMNVEV (reference sequence). CDR3 loop: CATSPSRAGATDTQYF. CDR3 sequence (DNA): TGTGCCACCTCCCCCAGCAGGGCGGGTGCCACAGATACGCAGTATTTT.

This clonotype has just a few counts. This chain links TRBV7-9 with TRBJ2-5; 7 bases align to TRBD2. V gave up 0 bases and J gave up 2 bases; unmatched junction bases: 6. Germline lookup yields CDR1 SEHNR and CDR2 FQNEAQ (reference sequence). CDR3 length: 16 residues. The CDR3 nucleotides are TGTGCCAGCAGCTTAGCTGCCGGGGGGATTCAAGAGACCCAGTACTTC. This translates into CASSLAAGGIQETQYF.

The sample holds many counts of this clonotype. CDR3 residues: CASSLVGSGHRTDTQYF. Here the CDR3 DNA reads TGTGCCAGCAGCTTGGTGGGGAGCGGGCACCGCACAGATACGCAGTATTTT. The chain recombines TRBV5-6 with TRBJ2-3; D is perhaps TRBD2 (6 bases). Germline CDR1 reads SGHDT; CDR2 reads YYEEEE. V gave up 0 bases and J gave up 1 base, with 15 bases separating them. The CDR3 loop spans 17 amino acids.

This clonotype was observed a handful of times. J is TRBJ1-1 and V is TRBV19; D gene uncertain. Germline CDR1 is LNHDA and CDR2 is SQIVND (reference sequence). The CDR3 sequence is 13 residues long. Trimming took 3 bases from V and 8 from J, leaving 13 bases between them. This CDR3 reads CASSIMSGSEAFF. In DNA form, the CDR3 reads TGTGCCAGTAGTATTATGTCCGGAAGCGAAGCTTTCTTT.

Concerning this clonotype itself: This may stem from a read error, because a much larger clone lies one nucleotide away. This chain connects TRBV28 to TRBJ2-5; TRBD1 matches at 8 bases. The CDR3 covers 12 residues. Germline-derived CDR1 and CDR2 are MDHEN and SYDVKM. J lost 5 bases, V lost 11 bases, and 7 bases had no gene match. Here the CDR3 reads CAVDRGDETQYF. CDR3 bases: TGTGCCGTCGACAGGGGCGATGAGACCCAGTACTTC.

V is TRBV10-3 and J is TRBJ2-7; D gene unclear. The CDR3 covers 11 residues. Germline CDR1 ENHRY, CDR2 SYGVKD. V gave up 2 bases and J gave up 5 bases, with 4 bases separating them. Here the CDR3 reads CAISETNEQYF. DNA for the CDR3: TGTGCCATCAGTGAGACAAACGAGCAGTACTTC.

Ten or more counts support this clonotype. The chain has TRBV29-1 and TRBJ2-7, with a possible D match to TRBD1 (6 bases). Germline CDR1 and CDR2: SQVTM and ANQGSEA. V lost 6 bases and J 4 bases, leaving 19 bases between the germline ends. The CDR3 runs 14 residues. This CDR3 reads CSVPPGQGFYEQYF. Here the CDR3 DNA reads TGCAGCGTACCCCCGGGACAAGGATTTTACGAGCAGTACTTC.

This clonotype was detected only a few times. Being one base from a much bigger clone, this may be a read error. The gene calls are TRBV28 and TRBJ2-3; 10 bases match TRBD2. The CDR3 sequence is 16 residues long. Germline CDR1 is MDHEN and CDR2 is SYDVKM. The CDR3 DNA reads as TGTGCCAGCAGTTTTATAGCGGGGGGTGGCACAGATGCGCAGTATTTT. This sequence encodes CASSFIAGGGTDAQYF.

A word on this clonotype: Compared with germline, one end of the junction differs, possibly owing to a read error. The V and J genes are TRBV7-8 and TRBJ2-7; D gene ambiguous. Germline values: CDR1 SGHVS, CDR2 FQNEAQ. This CDR3 has 18 amino acids. CDR3 coding DNA: TGTGCCAGCGGCTTACCGTCGGCCACGCCTTATAGCTCCTACGAGCAGTACTTC. Its protein product is CASGLPSATPYSSYEQYF.

Concerning this clonotype: A much larger clone lies a single base off, so this may be a read error. The rearrangement joins TRBV20-1 to TRBJ1-2; a weak D match, TRBD1 (5 bases). Germline lookup yields CDR1 DFQATT and CDR2 SNEGSKA (reference sequence). This CDR3 has 13 residues. CDR3 nucleotides: TGCAGTGCTAGTGGGGACGATAACTATGGCCACACCTTC. This sequence encodes CSASGDDNYGHTF.

This clonotype has ten or more counts. The rearrangement uses TRBV27 and TRBJ2-7, with 7 bases aligning to TRBD2. CDR3 length: 14 amino acids. Trimming at V came to 3 bases and at J to 3 bases, leaving 5 bases not matched to a gene. The germline V gene encodes CDR1 MNHEY and CDR2 SMNVEV (reference sequence). The CDR3 sequence is CASSLRGTLYEQYF. The DNA for the CDR3 is TGTGCCAGCAGTTTGCGGGGGACCCTCTACGAGCAGTACTTC.

This clonotype was observed a few times. This chain uses TRBV10-3 with TRBJ2-7, with a tentative D call TRBD1 (8 bases). The V gene's germline CDR1 is ENHRY and CDR2 SYGVKD. V shed 8 bases and J shed 3 bases, with 20 bases lying between them. This CDR3 has 15 amino acids. In DNA, the CDR3 is TGTGCCATCGGGGAGGGGGACAGGTCCCTCTACGAGCAGTACTTC. It encodes CAIGEGDRSLYEQYF.

As to this clonotype: This may be a read error, as it is one base from a much larger clone. The chain is built from TRBV27 and TRBJ2-3; TRBD2 matches 8 bases. This CDR3 contains 16 residues. Looked up from germline, CDR1 is MNHEY and CDR2 is SMNVEV (reference sequence). CDR3 in amino acids: CAGSSFEGLDTDTQYF. The DNA of the CDR3 is TGTGCCGGCAGTTCATTTGAGGGACTAGACACAGATACGCAGTATTTT.

This clonotype was detected many times. This chain uses TRBV29-1 with TRBJ1-2; tentatively, D is TRBD1 (6 bases). Germline loops: CDR1 SQVTM, CDR2 ANQGSEA. The V end was cut by 7 bases, the J end by 3 bases, with 15 bases between. CDR3 length equals 13 residues. The CDR3, as DNA: TGCAGCGCTAAAGGGGGATTCGACTATGGCTACACCTTC. Translating gives CSAKGGFDYGYTF.

This clonotype was found a few times. The chain uses TRBV4-1 and TRBJ2-1; the match to TRBD2 covers 13 bases. Per the germline V gene, CDR1 is MGHRA and CDR2 is YSYEKL. Unmatched junction bases numbered 6, after V lost 0 bases and J lost 10 bases. CDR3 length: 16 amino acids. The CDR3 loop reads CASSQDGGLAGVEQFF. DNA for the CDR3: TGCGCCAGCAGCCAAGATGGAGGACTAGCGGGGGTGGAGCAGTTCTTC.

This clonotype was observed at least ten times. V gene TRBV9 combines with J gene TRBJ2-3, with a weak D call TRBD1 (7 bases). The CDR3 length is 16 residues. V was clipped by 4 bases and J by 2 bases, with 17 bases between them. Germline lookup yields CDR1 SGDLS and CDR2 YYNGEE. DNA for the CDR3: TGTGCCAGCAGCCTCCAGGGGGGCGCGCTCACAGATACGCAGTATTTT. Amino acid sequence: CASSLQGGALTDTQYF.

The chain employs TRBV7-2 and TRBJ1-2, with 8 bases fitting TRBD1. Germline CDR1 and CDR2: SGHTA and FQGNSA. The CDR3 loop spans 14 amino acids. Trimming removed 3 bases from V and 8 bases from J; junction bases left unmatched: 8. CDR3 protein: CASSFWQGAGGYTF. CDR3 bases: TGTGCCAGCAGCTTTTGGCAGGGGGCAGGGGGCTACACCTTC.

This chain uses TRBV4-3 with TRBJ2-2; tentative D call: TRBD1 (5 bases). CDR1 and CDR2 (germline): LGHNA, YSLEER. The CDR3 has 19 amino acids. V lost 4 bases to trimming and J lost 6 bases, with 27 bases between them. The CDR3 DNA follows: TGCGCCAGCAGCCTAACCGCTACAGGCCCCTCTGGCTTCTCCGGGGAGCTGTTTTTT. Residues: CASSLTATGPSGFSGELFF.

There are many counts of this clonotype. The V and J genes are TRBV28 and TRBJ2-7; no definite D call. Per germline, CDR1 MDHEN and CDR2 SYDVKM. V gave up 3 bases and J gave up 2 bases, with 8 bases separating them. The CDR3 has 13 residues. The CDR3 DNA follows: TGTGCCAGCAGTTTCCTAAGAGCCTACGAGCAGTACTTC. Translation: CASSFLRAYEQYF. The full variable domain, in which reference TRBV28 and TRBJ2-7 provide the parts outside the CDR3, is DVKVTQSSRYLVKRTGEKVFLECVQDMDHENMFWYRQDPGLGLRLIYFSYDVKMKEKGDIPEGYSVSREKKERFSLILESASTNQTSMYLCASSFLRAYEQYFGPGTRLTVT.